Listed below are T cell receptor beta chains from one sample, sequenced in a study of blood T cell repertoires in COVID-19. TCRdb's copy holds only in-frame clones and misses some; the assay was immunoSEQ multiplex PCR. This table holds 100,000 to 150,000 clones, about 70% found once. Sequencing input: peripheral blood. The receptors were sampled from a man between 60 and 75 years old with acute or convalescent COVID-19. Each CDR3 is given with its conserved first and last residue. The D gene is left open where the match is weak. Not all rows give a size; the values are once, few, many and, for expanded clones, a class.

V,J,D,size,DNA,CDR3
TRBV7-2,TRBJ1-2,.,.,TGTGCCAGCAGCTTAGATTCTACCGGGGGAGGTGGCTACACCTTC,CASSLDSTGGGGYTF
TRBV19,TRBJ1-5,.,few,TGTGCCAGTAGTATAGATCGTGGCAATCAGCCCCAGCATTTT,CASSIDRGNQPQHF
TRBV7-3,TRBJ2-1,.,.,TGTGCCAGCAGCGACTTGAGAGGGAATGAGCAGTTCTTC,CASSDLRGNEQFF
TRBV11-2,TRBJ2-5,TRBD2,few,TGTGCCAGCAGCTTAGGGGCCGAGACTAGCGGGAAAGAGACCCAGTACTTC,CASSLGAETSGKETQYF
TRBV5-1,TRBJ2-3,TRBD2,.,TGCGCCAGCACGGCGGGAGGGCCCTCAGATACGCAGTATTTT,CASTAGGPSDTQYF
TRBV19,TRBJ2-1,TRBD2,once,TGTGCCAGTAGTACCTCCGGGACTAGCGGGAGGGGGTCCTACAATGAGCAGTTCTTC,CASSTSGTSGRGSYNEQFF
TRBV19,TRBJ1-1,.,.,TGTGCCAGTAGTTATGACCGACAGTCTACTGAAGCTTTCTTT,CASSYDRQSTEAFF
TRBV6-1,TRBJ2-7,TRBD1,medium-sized,TGTGCCAGCAGTGAAGCGGGACAGTACGAGCAGTACTTC,CASSEAGQYEQYF
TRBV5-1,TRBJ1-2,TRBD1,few,TGCGCCAGCAGCTTGGCCTCGGGGACAGTCTATGGCTACACCTTC,CASSLASGTVYGYTF
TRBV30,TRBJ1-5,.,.,TGTGCCTGGAGTTATCCGGGAGGTAGCAATCAGCCCCAGCATTTT,CAWSYPGGSNQPQHF
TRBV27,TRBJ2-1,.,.,TGTGCCAGCAGTTTTTCGGTCGGCAATGAGCAGTTCTTC,CASSFSVGNEQFF
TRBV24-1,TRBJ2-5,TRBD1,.,TGTGCCACCAGTGATTTGCTAGGGACAGGGGGACGAGAGACCCAGTACTTC,CATSDLLGTGGRETQYF
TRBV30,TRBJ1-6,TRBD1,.,TGTGCCTGGAGTCTACAGGGGATCTCACCCCTCCACTTT,CAWSLQGISPLHF
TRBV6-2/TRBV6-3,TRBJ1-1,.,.,TGTGCCAGCAGTTACCAGATATCGAACACTGAAGCTTTCTTT,CASSYQISNTEAFF
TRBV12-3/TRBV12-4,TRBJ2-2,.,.,TGTGCCAGCAGTTTAATAAGGAGTGGGGAGCTGTTTTTT,CASSLIRSGELFF
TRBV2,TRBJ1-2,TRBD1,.,TGTGCCAGCAGTGAACGTAAGGGACAGGTCGATGGCTACACCTTC,CASSERKGQVDGYTF
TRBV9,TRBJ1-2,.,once,TGTGCCAGCAGCGTAGACCAGAACTATGGCTACACCTTC,CASSVDQNYGYTF
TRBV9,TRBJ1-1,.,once,TGTGCCAGCAGCGTAGGTGGGGGGGCCACTGAAGCTTTCTTT,CASSVGGGATEAFF
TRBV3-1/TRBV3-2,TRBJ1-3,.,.,TGTGCCAGCAGCCAGAGAGGGGGTCGCGGAAACACCATATATTTT,CASSQRGGRGNTIYF
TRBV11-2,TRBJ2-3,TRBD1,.,TGTGCCAGCAGCTTGAACAGGGGGTGGGCAGATACGCAGTATTTT,CASSLNRGWADTQYF
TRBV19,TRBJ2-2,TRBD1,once,TGTGCCAGCGTAGGGACAGTTAATTTAAACACCGGGGAGCTGTTTTTT,CASVGTVNLNTGELFF
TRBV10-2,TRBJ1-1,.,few,TGCGCCAGCAGTGAGTCCAGGAACACTGAAGCTTTCTTT,CASSESRNTEAFF
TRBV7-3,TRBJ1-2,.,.,TGTGCCAGCAGTCAATCCGGGGGATATGGCTACACCTTC,CASSQSGGYGYTF
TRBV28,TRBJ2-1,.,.,TGTGCCAGCAGATCTACTCGGGCGGGCTTATACAATGAGCAGTTCTTC,CASRSTRAGLYNEQFF
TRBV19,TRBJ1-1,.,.,TGTGCCAGTAGTATAGTTACGGGGAACACTGAAGCTTTCTTT,CASSIVTGNTEAFF
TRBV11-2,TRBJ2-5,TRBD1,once,TGTGCCAGCAGCTTAGGGACAGGGCTCGCAGAGACCCAGTACTTC,CASSLGTGLAETQYF
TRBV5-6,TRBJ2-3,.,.,TGTGCCAGCAGCTTGGGAGGGCCCGATACGCAGTATTTT,CASSLGGPDTQYF
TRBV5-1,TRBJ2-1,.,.,TGCGCCAGCAGCAAAGGGGCTGTCTCCTACAATGAGCAGTTCTTC,CASSKGAVSYNEQFF
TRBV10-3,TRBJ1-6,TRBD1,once,TGTGCCACCACCGGGACAGGGAGTAGTTCACCCCTCCACTTT,CATTGTGSSSPLHF
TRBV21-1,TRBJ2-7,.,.,TGTGCCAGCAGCAAACTTCGAGAAGTAACGCTCGGCGAGCAGTACTTC,CASSKLREVTLGEQYF
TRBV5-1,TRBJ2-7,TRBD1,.,TGCGCCAGCAGCTTGGGGGGACAGGGGAGATACGAGCAGTACTTC,CASSLGGQGRYEQYF
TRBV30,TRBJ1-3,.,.,TGTGCCTGGAGTGCGGCCCTAGGAAACTCTGGAAACACCATATATTTT,CAWSAALGNSGNTIYF
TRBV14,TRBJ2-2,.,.,TGTGCCAGCAGCCGTGGGACATCCGGCGGGGAGCTGTTTTTT,CASSRGTSGGELFF
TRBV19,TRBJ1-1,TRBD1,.,TGTGCCAGTAGATCGGGACAGGGAGACACTGAAGCTTTCTTT,CASRSGQGDTEAFF
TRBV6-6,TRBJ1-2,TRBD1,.,TGTGCCAGCAGTTCCCACAAGGGGGCCTCCTATGGCTACACCTTC,CASSSHKGASYGYTF
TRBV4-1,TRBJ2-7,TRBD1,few,TGCGCCAGCAGCCAAGTTCGTCTGGATGTGGGACAGGGGACCTACGAGCAGTACTTC,CASSQVRLDVGQGTYEQYF
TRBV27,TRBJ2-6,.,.,TGTGCCAGCAGTCTACGCCGCGGGGGCAGCTCTGGGGCCAACGTCCTGACTTTC,CASSLRRGGSSGANVLTF
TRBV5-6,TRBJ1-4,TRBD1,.,TGTGCCAGCAGCTTGTTCCAGGGGGATGAAAAACTGTTTTTT,CASSLFQGDEKLFF
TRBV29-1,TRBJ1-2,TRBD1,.,TGCAGCGTCACCGAACGACAGGGGATGAATGGCTACACCTTC,CSVTERQGMNGYTF
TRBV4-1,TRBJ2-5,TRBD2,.,TGCGCCAGCAGCCAAGGGCCTAGCGGGGGACAAGAGACCCAGTACTTC,CASSQGPSGGQETQYF
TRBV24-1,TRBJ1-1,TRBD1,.,TGTGCCACCAGTGACACCGGGACAGGGGCTTACACTGAAGCTTTCTTT,CATSDTGTGAYTEAFF
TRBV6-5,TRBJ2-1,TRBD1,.,TGTGCCAGCAGGAGACAGGGATCTGGTTACAATGAGCAGTTCTTC,CASRRQGSGYNEQFF
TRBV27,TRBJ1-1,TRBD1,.,TGTGCCTCTCTAAGGACCGGGACAGGGGGGAAAGAAGCTTTCTTT,CASLRTGTGGKEAFF
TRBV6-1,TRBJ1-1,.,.,TGTGCCAGCAGTGAAGCCAGGGGCCGGAACACTGAAGCTTTCTTT,CASSEARGRNTEAFF
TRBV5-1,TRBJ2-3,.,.,TGCGCCAGCAGGTTACACGGAGGGACAGATACGCAGTATTTT,CASRLHGGTDTQYF
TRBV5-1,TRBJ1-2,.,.,TGCGCCAGCAGCAAATCCGGGACACAAAACTATGGCTACACCTTC,CASSKSGTQNYGYTF